The clone carrying this T cell receptor beta chain appeared once. The authors' processing: Amplification of reference gene primers provided the estimated nucleated cell counts. Sequencing was performed with immunoSEQ multiplex PCR; in TCRdb, only in-frame clones are kept and a portion is missing. V and J calls and clone size come straight from that table; D and trimming were deduced from the DNA. The sample shows 210,000 or so clones, roughly 78% of them seen only once. Germline CDR1 LNHDA, CDR2 SQIVND (reference sequence). Trimming pared 7 bases from V and 2 bases from J, leaving 10 bases between. The CDR3 sequence is 13 residues long. This sample was taken from a study of blood T cell repertoires in COVID-19. Study-wide context: Sites in the United States, Italy and Spain provided acute and convalescent COVID-19 samples. The cDNA or gDNA used as material had been derived from T cells, B-cell-depleted T cells, or PBMCs.

This TCR was recovered from a woman in her thirties or forties with acute or convalescent COVID-19. This chain connects TRBV19 to TRBJ2-3; D might be TRBD1 (6 bases). Material for sequencing was peripheral blood. CDR3 coding DNA: TGTGCCAGTATTGGGGGCGTCACAGATACGCAGTATTTT. The encoded protein is CASIGGVTDTQYF.